The 25 T cell receptor beta chains below come from one sample, sequenced in a study of T cells in localized non-small cell lung cancer. Some clones are missing from TCRdb's copy, which holds only in-frame ones; the method was immunoSEQ multiplex PCR. Here the sample spans over 1,300 clones, less than 25% being singletons. The sample in question was lung tumor tissue, obtained before any cancer treatment. These receptors were taken from a male donor at least 60 years old with stage III squamous cell lung carcinoma.

The chain is built from TRBV10-2 and TRBJ1-3; D unclear. Trimming took off 8 bases at V and 4 bases at J, with 18 bases between the two ends. Germline V lookup: CDR1 WSHSY, CDR2 SAAADI. The length of the CDR3 is 15 residues. As DNA, the CDR3 is TGCGCCAGCCGGACCTCCGATAGAGGGGGAAACACCATATATTTT. Its translation: CASRTSDRGGNTIYF.

This clone appeared a single time. The genes are TRBV15 and TRBJ2-7; D remains ambiguous. The length of the CDR3 is 14 residues. The ends were cut back, 1 base at V and 4 bases at J, with 11 bases in the middle. Germline V gene sequence: CDR1 LNHNV, CDR2 YYDKDF (reference sequence). CDR3 loop: CATSRVGFGYEQYF. DNA for the CDR3: TGTGCCACCAGCAGAGTAGGGTTCGGGTACGAGCAGTACTTC.

J is TRBJ2-7 and V is TRBV6-8; D unresolved. Germline lookup yields CDR1 MNHGY and CDR2 SAAAGT. The CDR3 is 12 amino acids. V was shortened by 0 bases and J by 6 bases, with 6 bases between the two germline ends. As DNA, the CDR3 is TGTGCCAGCAGTTACTCCACCCCCGAGCAGTACTTC. Amino acids: CASSYSTPEQYF.

This clone is judged medium-sized. The chain joins TRBV11-3 to TRBJ2-1, with 8 bases matching TRBD2. CDR3 size: 17 residues. Germline CDR1 reads SGHNT; CDR2 reads YENEEA. Germline trimming cut 3 bases from V and 3 bases from J; bases unmatched to any gene: 10. The CDR3 region has the DNA TGTGCCAGCAGCTTTAGCCCACTAGCGGTATACTACAATGAGCAGTTCTTC. This codes for CASSFSPLAVYYNEQFF.

This clone is labeled as medium-sized (0.01 to 0.1%). V and J are TRBV11-3 and TRBJ1-2, with a weak D call TRBD1 (5 bases). Germline CDR1 SGHNT, CDR2 YENEEA. V was clipped by 1 base and J by 3 bases, with 15 bases between them. The CDR3 is 16 amino acids. The CDR3 coding sequence is TGTGCCAGCAGCTTAGTAGGAGGGGATTTGGACTATGGCTACACCTTC. Protein: CASSLVGGDLDYGYTF.

This clone is categorized as large. The chain carries TRBV14 and TRBJ2-3, with D tentatively TRBD1 (5 bases). This CDR3 has 14 amino acids. V lost 0 bases, J lost 6 bases, and 10 bases lay in between. Per germline, CDR1 SGHDN and CDR2 FVKESK. The CDR3 DNA reads TGTGCCAGCAGCCAAGAGACAGAGAGGGATACGCAGTATTTT. Its protein product is CASSQETERDTQYF.

This clone is large in the sample. The chain is built from TRBV19 and TRBJ1-2; D may be TRBD1 (5 bases). Germline V gene lookup returns CDR1 LNHDA and CDR2 SQIVND (reference sequence). V lost 3 bases and J 3 bases, leaving 20 bases between the germline ends. This CDR3 has 17 residues. This CDR3 reads CASSITGAGRAHYGYTF. In DNA form, the CDR3 reads TGTGCCAGTAGTATTACGGGAGCGGGCAGGGCGCACTATGGCTACACCTTC. Variable domain in full (rest from reference TRBV19 and TRBJ1-2): DGGITQSPKYLFRKEGQNVTLSCEQNLNHDAMYWYRQDPGQGLRLIYYSQIVNDFQKGDIAEGYSVSREKKESFPLTVTSAQKNPTAFYLCASSITGAGRAHYGYTFGSGTRLTVV.

This clone is judged medium-sized. The J gene is TRBJ2-3, the V gene TRBV11-3; D gene unclear. Germline values: CDR1 SGHNT, CDR2 YENEEA. The CDR3 is 14 residues long. V lost 3 bases and J 6 bases, leaving 13 bases between the germline ends. The CDR3, as DNA: TGTGCCAGCAGCTTGCTCATCGGAGTGGATACGCAGTATTTT. As protein: CASSLLIGVDTQYF.

The chain couples TRBV28 to TRBJ2-7; D perhaps matches TRBD2 (6 bases). V was clipped by 3 bases and J by 4 bases, with 19 bases between them. This CDR3 is 16 amino acids long. Germline V lookup: CDR1 MDHEN, CDR2 SYDVKM. CDR3 loop: CASSFNGRGRFYEQYF. CDR3 bases: TGTGCCAGCAGTTTTAATGGGCGGGGCCGTTTTTACGAGCAGTACTTC.

The table lists this clone with a few counts. The chain uses TRBV19 and TRBJ1-1; D not certain. Germline lookup yields CDR1 LNHDA and CDR2 SQIVND (reference sequence). This CDR3 region has 15 residues. Trimming cost V 2 bases and J 1 base, with 11 bases left between them. The CDR3 protein is CASSIKAGANTEAFF. In nucleotides, the CDR3 is TGTGCCAGTAGTATAAAAGCGGGCGCGAACACTGAAGCTTTCTTT.

This chain connects TRBV29-1 to TRBJ1-2, with D possibly being TRBD1 (6 bases). From germline, CDR1 is SQVTM and CDR2 ANQGSEA. The length of the CDR3 is 12 residues. V was shortened by 6 bases and J by 4 bases, with 12 bases between the two germline ends. The CDR3 nucleotides are TGCAGCGTGAACAGGGCGGGCTATGGCTACACCTTC. Translating it yields CSVNRAGYGYTF.

This rearrangement joins TRBV19 to TRBJ1-5; D unclear. V dropped 3 bases and J dropped 5 bases, with 8 bases sitting between them. CDR1 and CDR2 (germline): LNHDA, SQIVND (reference sequence). This CDR3 region has 13 residues. The CDR3 loop reads CASSMTGYQPQHF. The CDR3 region has the DNA TGTGCCAGTAGTATGACGGGGTATCAGCCCCAGCATTTT.

This clone showed up just a few times. The V and J genes are TRBV11-3 and TRBJ1-1; D is unclear. This CDR3 comprises 15 residues. Germline CDR1 SGHNT, CDR2 YENEEA. The V end lost 2 bases, the J end lost 5 bases, and 15 bases lay between the germline ends. The CDR3 bases are TGTGCCAGCAGCTTAAAGGACGGGCTGGTAACTGAAGCTTTCTTT. Translation gives CASSLKDGLVTEAFF. The entire variable domain, with the rest obtained from reference TRBV11-3 and TRBJ1-1, is as follows: EAGVVQSPRYKIIEKKQPVAFWCNPISGHNTLYWYLQNLGQGPELLIRYENEEAVDDSQLPKDRFSAERLKGVDSTLKIQPAELGDSAVYLCASSLKDGLVTEAFFGQGTRLTVV.

This clone was counted between two and nine times. V and J are TRBV7-5 and TRBJ2-7; the table calls TRBD2, which could not be checked here. TRBV7-5 is described as a pseudogene. The CDR3 totals 15 residues. CDR3 sequence (DNA): TGTGCCAGCCAGCTGGGGCTAGCGGGGGGATACGAGCAGTACTTC. It translates to CASQLGLAGGYEQYF.

J is TRBJ1-5 and V is TRBV18, with D unclear. V was trimmed by 2 bases and J by 2 bases, leaving 13 bases between them. Germline CDR1 and CDR2: KGHSH and LQKENI. This CDR3 is 16 amino acids long. The CDR3 DNA reads as TGTGCCAGCTCACCAGTGACCGGACCAGGCAATCAGCCCCAGCATTTT. Protein sequence: CASSPVTGPGNQPQHF.

By proportion, this clone is medium-sized. The gene calls are TRBV6-8 and TRBJ1-6; D is perhaps TRBD1 (6 bases). This CDR3 has 16 amino acids. Deletions cut 2 bases from V and 9 bases from J, with 17 bases between. From germline, CDR1 is MNHGY and CDR2 SAAAGT. This chain's CDR3 is CASSYRRGGFGSPLHF. CDR3 nucleotides: TGTGCCAGCAGTTACCGGAGGGGGGGCTTTGGTTCACCCCTCCACTTT.

This clone was detected a few times. The chain uses TRBV11-3 and TRBJ1-1, with 7 bases that match TRBD1. J lost 6 bases, V lost 5 bases, and 9 bases had no gene match. Germline V CDR1 and CDR2: SGHNT, YENEEA. CDR3 length equals 14 residues. Written as DNA, the CDR3 is TGTGCCAGCAGCCAGCCCGACAGGGAGGCTGAAGCTTTCTTT. Protein sequence: CASSQPDREAEAFF.

Sample share makes this clone medium-sized. The gene calls are TRBV6-8 and TRBJ2-1; D is unclear. The V gene's germline CDR1 is MNHGY and CDR2 SAAAGT. With 0 bases removed from V and 9 bases from J, the gap between germline ends came to 15 bases. CDR3 size: 15 residues. CDR3 in amino acids: CASSYSKVGFTEQFF. The CDR3 DNA reads TGTGCCAGCAGTTACTCGAAGGTTGGGTTCACTGAGCAGTTCTTC.

The chain combines TRBV19 with TRBJ1-5, with D tentatively TRBD1 (5 bases). With 6 bases removed from V and 1 base from J, the gap between germline ends came to 13 bases. Per the germline V gene, CDR1 is LNHDA and CDR2 is SQIVND (reference sequence). This CDR3 region has 15 residues. The CDR3 DNA is TGTGCCAGTAGATCCCAGGGAACGAGCAATCAGCCCCAGCATTTT. Translation gives CASRSQGTSNQPQHF.

This clone was counted only a few times. This rearrangement joins TRBV5-1 to TRBJ2-2; D gene ambiguous. CDR3 length: 14 amino acids. V lost 1 base to trimming and J lost 4 bases, with 8 bases between them. Looked up from germline, CDR1 is SGHRS and CDR2 is YFSETQ. CDR3 sequence (DNA): TGCGCCAGCAGCTTGTTACAGCTCACCGGGGAGCTGTTTTTT. Protein product: CASSLLQLTGELFF.

V gene TRBV6-4 combines with J gene TRBJ2-7; D is uncertain. V dropped 5 bases and J dropped 7 bases, with 12 bases sitting between them. The CDR3 length is 12 residues. Looked up from germline, CDR1 is MRHNA and CDR2 is SNTAGT. Here the CDR3 reads CASSYDGREQYF. In DNA form, the CDR3 reads TGTGCCAGCAGTTACGACGGAAGGGAGCAGTACTTC.

This clone was observed a few times. This chain uses TRBV11-3 with TRBJ2-7, with a possible D match to TRBD1 (6 bases). The germline gives CDR1 SGHNT, CDR2 YENEEA. This CDR3 contains 16 residues. The V and J ends lost 0 bases and 2 bases respectively, with 14 bases between them. CDR3: CASSLEYDRRPYEQYF. The CDR3 DNA sequence: TGTGCCAGCAGCTTAGAATACGACAGGAGACCCTACGAGCAGTACTTC.

The chain combines TRBV29-1 with TRBJ2-1, with 10 bases lining up with TRBD2. Germline V gene data show CDR1 as SQVTM and CDR2 as ANQGSEA. V shed 6 bases and J 10 bases; nucleotides not matched to a gene: 9. The CDR3 has 13 amino acids. Written as DNA, the CDR3 is TGCAGCGTCCCCGGGACTAGCGAAGTAGAGCAGTTCTTC. Translation gives CSVPGTSEVEQFF.

The chain links TRBV7-6 to TRBJ1-3; tentatively, D is TRBD1 (5 bases). Trimming pared 1 base from V and 1 base from J, leaving 5 bases between. CDR1 is SGHVS, CDR2 FNYEAQ, per germline. CDR3 size: 14 residues. The CDR3, as DNA: TGTGCCAGCAGCTTAGGGGGGTCTGGAAACACCATATATTTT. Translated, it gives CASSLGGSGNTIYF.

The rearrangement joins TRBV6-8 to TRBJ1-2; TRBD1 aligns across 7 bases. CDR1 is MNHGY, CDR2 SAAAGT, per germline. This CDR3 contains 17 residues. V lost 6 bases to trimming and J lost 3 bases; unmatched junction nucleotides: 16. The CDR3 DNA reads as TGTGCCAGCAGAAAGGTTAGAGGGGGCGTTCATCACTATGGCTACACCTTC. This encodes CASRKVRGGVHHYGYTF.